This is a list of T cell receptor beta chains from one sample in a study of cytomegalovirus exposure and HLA in healthy donors. Measured with immunoSEQ multiplex PCR; TCRdb has only the in-frame clones, and not every one. The data contain about 350,000 clones, about nine tenths of them singletons. Source material: PBMCs. The source is a woman under 40 in good health and CMV-seropositive. Each CDR3 is given with its conserved first and last residue. The order of the fields is D gene, J gene, clone size, V gene, CDR3 DNA, CDR3 protein. D genes are given only for firm matches. Size tells how often a clone was seen (once, few, many) or the class of an expanded clone, and some rows leave it out.

- TRBJ2-7 - TRBV11-2 TGTGCCAGCAGCTTAGTGCACGGCTACGAGCAGTACTTC CASSLVHGYEQYF
- TRBJ2-5 few TRBV19 TGTGCCAGTAGTATTCGGGAGACCCAGTACTTC CASSIRETQYF
TRBD1 TRBJ1-2 - TRBV30 TGTGCCTGGAGCCCGACAGGGGATGGCTACACCTTC CAWSPTGDGYTF
- TRBJ2-7 - TRBV7-9 TGTGCCAGCAGCTTGGCTAGGGCCTACGAGCAGTACTTC CASSLARAYEQYF
- TRBJ2-3 - TRBV11-1 TGTGCCAGCAGCTCTAGCACAGATACGCAGTATTTT CASSSSTDTQYF
- TRBJ2-1 - TRBV7-2 TGTGCCAGCAGCTTAGACAAGAGCTCCTACAATGAGCAGTTCTTC CASSLDKSSYNEQFF
- TRBJ2-1 - TRBV5-6 TGTGCCAGCAGCTTGTCCCCTCCCCGGGCAAACAATGAGCAGTTCTTC CASSLSPPRANNEQFF
- TRBJ2-1 - TRBV4-3 TGCGCCAGCAGCCAAGATCTCGTCGGGTACAATGAGCAGTTCTTC CASSQDLVGYNEQFF
- TRBJ1-1 - TRBV28 TGTGCCAGCAGACTAACAGAGAACACTGAAGCTTTCTTT CASRLTENTEAFF
- TRBJ1-6 - TRBV6-5 TGTGCCAGCAGCCTTCGAGGGGTGGATTCACCCCTCCACTTT CASSLRGVDSPLHF
TRBD1 TRBJ2-7 - TRBV9 TGTGCCAGCAGCGGGGACAGGGGGTGGAACGAGCAGTACTTC CASSGDRGWNEQYF
TRBD2 TRBJ2-1 - TRBV7-3 TGTGCCAGCAGCTTAACGGGAGGGCGGAATGAGCAGTTCTTC CASSLTGGRNEQFF
- TRBJ2-1 - TRBV5-6 TGTGCCAGCAGCAGCGACGGACTTGGATCCTACAATGAGCAGTTCTTC CASSSDGLGSYNEQFF
- TRBJ2-5 - TRBV30 TGTGCCTGGACTTGGGACCACCAAGAGACCCAGTACTTC CAWTWDHQETQYF
- TRBJ2-7 - TRBV7-6 TGTGCCAGCAGCGAAGAGACAGGTTATGAGCAGTACTTC CASSEETGYEQYF
TRBD1 TRBJ2-1 once TRBV10-3 TGTGCCATCAGTGAGTCGGGAAGGGGGCGCAGCTATGAGCAGTTCTTC CAISESGRGRSYEQFF
- TRBJ1-5 many TRBV5-1 TGCGCCAGCAGCTTAGACGTTGGTGCTCAGCCCCAGCATTTT CASSLDVGAQPQHF
- TRBJ1-2 - TRBV9 TGTGCCAGCAGCGTAGATGGCGGCAGAACCTATGGCTACACCTTC CASSVDGGRTYGYTF
- TRBJ2-7 - TRBV19 TGTGCCAGTAGTATGACCTCTCTAGGTGGCGAGCAGTACTTC CASSMTSLGGEQYF
TRBD1 TRBJ2-2 - TRBV2 TGTGCCAGCAGTGATGACAGGGCCCGGAACACCGGGGAGCTGTTTTTT CASSDDRARNTGELFF
TRBD1 TRBJ1-6 - TRBV4-2 TGTGCCAGCAGCCGGGACAGGACCTATAATTCACCCCTCCACTTT CASSRDRTYNSPLHF
- TRBJ2-3 - TRBV7-3 TGTGCCAGCAGCTTAACAGGGGGAGGCACAGATACGCAGTATTTT CASSLTGGGTDTQYF
- TRBJ2-5 - TRBV7-8 TGTGCCAGCAGCAGGGGCCAAGAGACCCAGTACTTC CASSRGQETQYF
TRBD1 TRBJ2-7 - TRBV5-8 TGTGCCAGCAGCCCGGACAGGGGCTTGTACTTC CASSPDRGLYF
- TRBJ2-2 - TRBV6-5 TGTGCCAGCAGTTACTCGTCGGGAATCGGGGAGCTGTTTTTT CASSYSSGIGELFF
TRBD2 TRBJ2-1 once TRBV4-1 TGCGCCAGCAGCCAAGCCCCCCTAGCGGGAGGTGAGCAGTTCTTC CASSQAPLAGGEQFF
- TRBJ1-5 - TRBV15 TGTGCCACCAGTCAGCTTGGGCAGCCCCAGCATTTT CATSQLGQPQHF
- TRBJ1-1 few TRBV5-4 TGTGCCAGCAGCTTGGCCTACACTGAAGCTTTCTTT CASSLAYTEAFF
TRBD1 TRBJ1-2 - TRBV6-5 TGTGCCAGCAGTTACGTCCAGGGGGCGCGAGGCTACACCTTC CASSYVQGARGYTF
- TRBJ2-3 once TRBV6-5 TGTGCCAGCAGGGTGACGGGGGGCAGAGATACGCAGTATTTT CASRVTGGRDTQYF
TRBD1 TRBJ1-2 - TRBV28 TGTGCCAGCAGTGTAGGGGGCAGCTATGGCTACACCTTC CASSVGGSYGYTF
TRBD2 TRBJ2-1 - TRBV9 TGTGCCAGCAGCGCACAGCGAGGGACTAGCAATGAGCAGTTCTTC CASSAQRGTSNEQFF
- TRBJ2-1 - TRBV7-9 TGTGCCAGCAGCCAAGATAGGGGGATATACAATGAGCAGTTCTTC CASSQDRGIYNEQFF
- TRBJ1-3 few TRBV6-1 TGTGCCAGCAGTGAAAGCCCTACCACTGGAAACACCATATATTTT CASSESPTTGNTIYF
TRBD2 TRBJ2-1 - TRBV5-6 TGTGCCAGCAGCTTGCCTAGCGGGGGATCCTACAATGAGCAGTTCTTC CASSLPSGGSYNEQFF
TRBD2 TRBJ2-5 once TRBV5-1 TGCGCCAGCAGCTTGGATAGCGGGGGGATCAAGACCCAGTACTTC CASSLDSGGIKTQYF
- TRBJ2-3 - TRBV30 TGTGCCTGGAGTGTAGGGTTTAGCCCCACAGATACGCAGTATTTT CAWSVGFSPTDTQYF
TRBD1 TRBJ2-5 - TRBV5-1 TGCGCCAGCTCGGACAGGAGGGAGACCCAGTACTTC CASSDRRETQYF
TRBD1 TRBJ1-2 - TRBV25-1 TGTGCCAGCAGTCCCTCCTCCAGGGGGCCTAACTATGGCTACACCTTC CASSPSSRGPNYGYTF
- TRBJ1-2 - TRBV7-9 TGTGCCAGCAGCCCGATGGGGAACAGAAACTATGGCTACACCTTC CASSPMGNRNYGYTF
TRBD1 TRBJ2-7 - TRBV27 TGTGCCAGCAGGGTATTAGGGGGAGGGACAGGGTTCTACGAGCAGTACTTC CASRVLGGGTGFYEQYF
- TRBJ1-4 - TRBV4-1 TGCGCCAGCAGCCTTCCTGGGGGGAAGGATGAAAAACTGTTTTTT CASSLPGGKDEKLFF
TRBD1 TRBJ1-2 - TRBV2 TGTGCCAGCAGTCCGGTGCCCAGGGGGTTAAGTGGCTACACCTTC CASSPVPRGLSGYTF
- TRBJ2-7 - TRBV4-1 TGCGCCAGCAGCCAAGACGGGGACACGGGCTACGAGCAGTACTTC CASSQDGDTGYEQYF
TRBD1 TRBJ2-2 few TRBV27 TGTGCCAGCAGTTGGACAGGGGCCGGGGAGCTGTTTTTT CASSWTGAGELFF
- TRBJ1-2 - TRBV9 TGTGCCAGCAGCGGCGGGCAGGGAGCTAACTATGGCTACACCTTC CASSGGQGANYGYTF
TRBD2 TRBJ2-7 once TRBV15 TGTGCCACCAGCAGAGATGGGACTAGCATTTACGAGCAGTACTTC CATSRDGTSIYEQYF
- TRBJ1-2 once TRBV5-6 TGTGCCAGCAGGTTACAGGGACGCGGTGGCTACACCTTC CASRLQGRGGYTF
TRBD1 TRBJ2-7 few TRBV9 TGTGCCAGCAGCTCCCGGGACAGGGGAAGCTACGAGCAGTACTTC CASSSRDRGSYEQYF
- TRBJ1-3 - TRBV18 TGTGCCAGCTCACCGGAACCGAGATCTGGAAACACCATATATTTT CASSPEPRSGNTIYF
- TRBJ1-1 - TRBV25-1 TGTGCCAGCAGTGGAAACGGTCACACTGAAGCTTTCTTT CASSGNGHTEAFF